The text below deals with one T cell receptor (beta chain). Its antigen remains unidentified. The data are from a study of cytomegalovirus exposure and HLA in healthy donors. Findings of the study overall: In vitro, three CMV-associated chains proved specific for CMV antigens. Generally TCR sequences proved uncommon, though certain public TCRs appeared in numerous donors.

V lost 4 bases and J 5 bases, leaving 10 bases between the germline ends. CDR1 and CDR2 from the germline V gene are SGHKS and YYEKEE (reference sequence). The CDR3 has 13 residues. The assay was immunoSEQ multiplex PCR, and TCRdb's table has in-frame clones only and misses some. The sample lists tens of thousands of clones, approximately 91% occurring once. The sample taken for sequencing was PBMCs. This chain joins TRBV5-5 and TRBJ1-5; unclear D gene. This sequence originates from a man aged 18 to 29 in good health and CMV-seronegative. The CDR3 DNA is TGTGCCAGCAGCGCGGACGGGGATCAGCCCCAGCATTTT. Its translation is CASSADGDQPQHF.